This TCR beta chain is drawn from a study of early T cells in non-severe SARS-CoV-2 infection. On the study more broadly: Unsorted whole blood bulk RNA was sequenced, with unpaired chains. Overall study findings and caveats: The matching step, a VDJdb search, favored anti-spike CD8 responses and missed private and CD4 specificities.

This clonotype was seen repeatedly, ten times or more. The antigen is not known. Germline CDR1 SGHTA, CDR2 FQGNSA. The CDR3 extends over 12 amino acids. Trimming took off 6 bases at V and 6 bases at J, with 9 bases between the two ends. The TCR library protocol attached unique molecular identifiers to the individual cDNA molecules. TCRdb fed the 5' RACE reads into MiXCR, producing one record per CDR3 protein. The sample consists of some 32,000 distinct CDR3 sequences, about 3.8% of them appearing once. This sequence was found in an adult who was a healthcare worker with PCR-confirmed SARS-CoV-2 infection or an uninfected control (not recorded which). This chain uses TRBV7-2 with TRBJ2-1; tentative D call: TRBD2 (6 bases). Material: whole blood. CDR3 coding DNA: TGTGCCAGCAGGGCCGGGGGCAATGAGCAGTTCTTC. Residues: CASRAGGNEQFF.